This T cell receptor (beta chain) was recovered during a study of tumor-infiltrating lymphocytes in primary liver carcinoma. Co-extraction of RNA and DNA was performed on 20-30 mg of unsorted bulk tissue. Constant-region priming of roughly 0.45 ug total RNA yielded TCR beta cDNA. Slightly modified ARM-PCR with three nested multiplex PCR rounds yielded TCR beta libraries. PCR rounds one and two used TRBV1-TRBV30 forward primers with a C-beta reverse primer for 9 to 10 cycles each. Each CDR3 protein gets one entry after TCRdb re-called the multiplex PCR reads with MiXCR. The sample has under 150,000 distinct CDR3 sequences, 55% to 70% seen once. V was clipped by 5 bases and J by 1 base; unmatched bases: 9. CDR1 is SGHNT and CDR2 is YENEEA in the germline V gene. There are 16 residues in the CDR3.

The clonotype comes from a woman aged 55-75 years with primary liver carcinoma and hepatitis B virus infection. The specimen was tumor-adjacent normal liver tissue. V gene TRBV11-3 combines with J gene TRBJ2-3, with TRBD1 matching over 7 bases. The CDR3 is CASSPLQGSCTDTQYF. For the CDR3, the DNA is TGTGCCAGCAGCCCCCTACAGGGGTCATGCACAGATACGCAGTATTTT.